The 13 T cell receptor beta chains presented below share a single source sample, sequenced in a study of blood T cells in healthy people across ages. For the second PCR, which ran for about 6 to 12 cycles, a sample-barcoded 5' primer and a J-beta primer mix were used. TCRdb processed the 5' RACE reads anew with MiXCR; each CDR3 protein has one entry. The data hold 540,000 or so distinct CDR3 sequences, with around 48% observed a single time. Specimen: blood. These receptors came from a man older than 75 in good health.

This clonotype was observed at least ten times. The chain's CDR3 is CASRTGTSGSLQETQYF. CDR3 in DNA: TGTGCCAGCAGAACCGGGACTAGCGGGAGCCTCCAAGAGACCCAGTACTTC. The chain combines TRBV6-6 with TRBJ2-5, with 14 bases matching TRBD2. The CDR3 length is 17 residues. The germline gives CDR1 MNHNY, CDR2 SVGAGI (reference sequence). V was pared by 6 bases and J by 1 base, with 7 bases of the junction left unmatched.

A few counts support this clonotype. CDR3 protein: CASSRTVNYGYTF. The CDR3 DNA reads TGTGCCAGCAGCAGGACAGTTAACTATGGCTACACCTTC. The J gene is TRBJ1-2, the V gene TRBV7-9; perhaps TRBD1 as D (6 bases). CDR3 size: 13 residues. Germline CDR1 SEHNR, CDR2 FQNEAQ (reference sequence). V lost 5 bases and J lost 1, with 8 bases in between.

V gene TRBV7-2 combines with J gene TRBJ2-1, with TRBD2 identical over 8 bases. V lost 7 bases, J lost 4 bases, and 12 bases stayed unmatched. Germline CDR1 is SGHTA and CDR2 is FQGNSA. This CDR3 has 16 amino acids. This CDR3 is CASTAPAAGGYNEQFF. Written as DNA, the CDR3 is TGTGCCAGCACCGCCCCCGCCGCGGGGGGATACAATGAGCAGTTCTTC. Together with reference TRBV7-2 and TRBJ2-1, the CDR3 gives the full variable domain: GAGVSQSPSNKVTEKGKDVELRCDPISGHTALYWYRQSLGQGLEFLIYFQGNSAPDKSGLPSDRFSAERTGGSVSTLTIQRTQQEDSAVYLCASTAPAAGGYNEQFFGPGTRLTVL.

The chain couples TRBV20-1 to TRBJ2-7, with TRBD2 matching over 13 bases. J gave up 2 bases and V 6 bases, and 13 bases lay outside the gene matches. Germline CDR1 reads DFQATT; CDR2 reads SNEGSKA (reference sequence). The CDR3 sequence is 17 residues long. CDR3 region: CSAASLAGGIPAYEQYF. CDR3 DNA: TGCAGTGCCGCCTCACTAGCGGGAGGGATACCTGCCTACGAGCAGTACTTC.

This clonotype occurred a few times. The CDR3, as DNA: TGCAGCGCGATACCAGGGGGCGCGGGTGAGCAGTTCTTC. It codes for CSAIPGGAGEQFF. V gene TRBV29-1 combines with J gene TRBJ2-1; 8 bases line up with TRBD1. V trimming: 7 bases; J trimming: 9 bases; junction bases outside the gene matches: 11. Germline V gene sequence: CDR1 SQVTM, CDR2 ANQGSEA. This CDR3 contains 13 residues.

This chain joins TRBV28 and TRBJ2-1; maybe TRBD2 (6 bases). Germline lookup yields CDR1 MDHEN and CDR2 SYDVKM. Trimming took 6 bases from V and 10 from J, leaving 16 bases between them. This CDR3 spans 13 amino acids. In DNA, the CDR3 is TGTGCCAGCAGGCCCCCATCGGGGGAAGAGCAGTTCTTC. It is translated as CASRPPSGEEQFF.

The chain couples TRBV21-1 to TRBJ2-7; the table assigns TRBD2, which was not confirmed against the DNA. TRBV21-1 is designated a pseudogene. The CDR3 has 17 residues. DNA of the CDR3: TGTGCCAGCAGCCTCCGGAGGACCCTTTCTGCTTCCTACGAGCAGTACTTC. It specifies CASSLRRTLSASYEQYF.

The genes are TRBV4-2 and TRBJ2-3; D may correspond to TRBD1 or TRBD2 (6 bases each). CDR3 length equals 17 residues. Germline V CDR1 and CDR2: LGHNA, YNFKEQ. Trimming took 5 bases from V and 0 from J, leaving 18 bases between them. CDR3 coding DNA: TGTGCCAGCAGCAGGGGGTTGGACTACTCTAGCACAGATACGCAGTATTTT. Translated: CASSRGLDYSSTDTQYF.

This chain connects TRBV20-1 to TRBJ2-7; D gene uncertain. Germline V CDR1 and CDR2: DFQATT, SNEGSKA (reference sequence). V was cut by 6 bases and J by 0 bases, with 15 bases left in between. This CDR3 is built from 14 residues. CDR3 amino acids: CSAPKGFPSYEQYF. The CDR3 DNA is TGCAGTGCCCCGAAAGGGTTTCCCTCCTACGAGCAGTACTTC.

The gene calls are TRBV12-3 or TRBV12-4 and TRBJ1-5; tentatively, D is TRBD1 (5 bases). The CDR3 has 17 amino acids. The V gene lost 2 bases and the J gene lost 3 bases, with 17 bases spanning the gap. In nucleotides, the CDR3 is TGTGCCAGCAGTTTAAGGGCCCTGGGGGGATACAATCAGCCCCAGCATTTT. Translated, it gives CASSLRALGGYNQPQHF.

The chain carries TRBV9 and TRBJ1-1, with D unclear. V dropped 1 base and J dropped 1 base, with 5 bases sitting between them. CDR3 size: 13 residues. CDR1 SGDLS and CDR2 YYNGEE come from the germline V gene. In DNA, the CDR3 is TGTGCCAGCAGCGTACAGTCGAACACTGAAGCTTTCTTT. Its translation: CASSVQSNTEAFF.

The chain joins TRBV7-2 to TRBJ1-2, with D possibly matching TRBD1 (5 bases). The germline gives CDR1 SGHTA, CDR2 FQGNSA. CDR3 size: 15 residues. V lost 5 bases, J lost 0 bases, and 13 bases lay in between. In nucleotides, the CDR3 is TGTGCCAGCAGCCCAGGACAATCCACTAACTATGGCTACACCTTC. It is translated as CASSPGQSTNYGYTF.

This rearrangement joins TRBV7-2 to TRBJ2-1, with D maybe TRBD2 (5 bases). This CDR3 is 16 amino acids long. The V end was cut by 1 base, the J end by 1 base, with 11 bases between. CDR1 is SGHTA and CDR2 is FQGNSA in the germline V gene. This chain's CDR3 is CASSLGPTRSYNEQFF. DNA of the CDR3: TGTGCCAGCAGCTTAGGGCCCACTAGGTCCTACAATGAGCAGTTCTTC.